This T cell receptor (beta chain) came from a study of neoadjuvant anti-PD-1 for oral cavity cancer (dated by TCRdb to about 2021). Background on the whole study: Before curative-intent surgical resection, most patients were given three to four biweekly doses of nivolumab at 3 mg/kg. For patients who did not progress, a fourth nivolumab dose was given around day 43, followed by definitive surgical resection on days 50-56. Responders were defined as patients with complete response, partial response or stable disease by RECIST 1.1; non-responders were defined as patients with progression. A roughly 34% response rate was observed in the parent correlative cohort, in which around eleven patients were included. What the work shows at the level of the full study, not this receptor alone: After neoadjuvant nivolumab, significantly higher T cell clonality (Gini index) was found within PBMCs in non-responders than in responders. Only a few patients per response group were included in the TCR analyses, and larger cohorts for validation were called for by the authors. A higher pretreatment blood Treg/Th17 ratio correlated with both higher pretreatment blood TCRbeta clonality and lower post-treatment tumor TCRbeta clonality.

Only one count was recorded for this clone. The antigen this receptor binds is unknown. It has no much larger one-base neighbor in the sample; base qualities were not kept. The time point label corresponds to: before neoadjuvant nivolumab. The patients had newly diagnosed stage II-IVA oral cavity squamous cell carcinoma and had not received any prior systemic or radiation treatment. Everyone in the cohort had locally advanced, HPV-negative oral cavity squamous cell carcinoma. Peripheral blood mononuclear cells were analyzed directly, without maintenance or expansion in culture. The samples were drawn from a longitudinal correlative study tied to a single-arm phase II trial testing neoadjuvant nivolumab in oral cavity squamous cell carcinoma. Subject-matched pre- and post-treatment PBMCs and tumors from three responders and three non-responders underwent genomic DNA-based TCRbeta sequencing. Peripheral blood mononuclear cells were collected before nivolumab treatment and again after treatment, at the time of surgery. Genomic DNA was isolated from PBMCs using the Maxwell RSC DNA from Cells kit.

For deep sequencing, each PBMC sample was run in six replicates, with libraries mostly built from 400 to 500 ng of input genomic DNA. TCRbeta libraries were prepared with the immunoSEQ hsTCRbeta kit according to the manufacturer's instructions. The finished libraries were brought together in one pool at roughly 2.7 nM, which was then read using an Illumina NovaSeq 6000 S4 flow cell. Per the authors' processing: Raw data preprocessing and quality control were performed with the immunoSEQ Analyzer. The analysis was restricted to productive rearrangements, with each unique CDR3 amino acid sequence defining a clonotype. Repertoire clonality was estimated as the Gini-Simpson index, computed with the R package tcR. Student's t test was used to compare Gini indices, and Pearson correlation was used to assess associations with tumor size change. Not all clones reach the TCRdb copy of this immuneACCESS table, which keeps in-frame sequences only. Checked studies attribute under half of the gap to unresolved V genes and leave the rest unexplained. V, J and clone size derive from that table, while D and trimming were established from the DNA sequence. Present in this sample are 15,000 or so clones, around two thirds of which were seen just once. The ten largest clonotypes hold roughly 2.1% of the sample.

Trimming leaves V shorter by 6 bases and J shorter by 0 bases, with the junction holding 7 bases beyond the gene matches. CDR1 SNHLY and CDR2 FYNNEI are derived from the germline V gene. There are 15 amino acids in the CDR3, from cysteine to phenylalanine inclusive. Of all the DNA, just the CDR3 is kept, 45 bases in frame from base 1. The material sequenced was PBMCs, taken before nivolumab (anti-PD-1) treatment. This TCR was recovered from a person between 40 and 85 years old with oral cavity squamous cell carcinoma. The chain couples TRBV2 to TRBJ2-7; TRBD1 lines up with 8 middle nucleotides. CDR3 reads: CASRRETGASYEQYF. The DNA sequence is TGTGCCAGCAGGAGGGAGACAGGGGCCTCCTACGAGCAGTACTTC.